These T cell receptor beta chains were read from a single sample in a study of blood T cells in healthy people across ages. TCRdb re-called the 5' RACE reads through MiXCR, storing one row per CDR3 protein. The sample yields around 990,000 distinct CDR3 sequences, less than 25% seen once. These data were also reused for a study on T cells of mothers and their children.

Source material: blood. These TCRs come from a girl aged 2 to 9 in good health. Each CDR3 is given with its conserved first and last residue. The D gene is left open where the match is weak. Clone size is stated in some rows and not others, as once, few, many or a class when expanded.

v_gene,j_gene,d_gene,abundance,CDR3nt,CDR3aa
TRBV29-1,TRBJ1-2,TRBD1,-,TGCAGCGTTGAAGTTAGGACAGGGCCTACCCTAAACTATGGCTACACCTTC,CSVEVRTGPTLNYGYTF
TRBV11-2,TRBJ2-3,-,few,TGTGCCAGCAGCTTAGGATACCAGAGACAAACTACAGATACGCAGTATTTT,CASSLGYQRQTTDTQYF
TRBV2,TRBJ2-1,-,few,TGTGCCAGCAGTCGGGAGGAGCAGTTCTTC,CASSREEQFF
TRBV6-5,TRBJ1-4,-,-,TGTGCCAGCAGTTACATCCACGACCCAGAAAAACTGTTTTTT,CASSYIHDPEKLFF
TRBV10-3,TRBJ1-1,-,few,TGTGCCATCAGCGAAGGGAGTACTGAAGCTTTCTTT,CAISEGSTEAFF
TRBV9,TRBJ2-7,-,-,TGTGCCAGCAGCGTAGATTCCCTTAACGAGCAGTACTTC,CASSVDSLNEQYF
TRBV29-1,TRBJ2-5,-,-,TGCAGCGTTGACGATAAGACCGAGAAAGAGACCCAGTACTTC,CSVDDKTEKETQYF
TRBV7-9,TRBJ1-5,TRBD1,few,TGTGCCAGCAGCTTAGATGGGGGACAGTACAATCAGCCCCAGCATTTT,CASSLDGGQYNQPQHF
TRBV7-9,TRBJ1-1,TRBD1,many,TGTGCCAGCAGCCCAGGGGGCTTGAACACTGAAGCTTTCTTT,CASSPGGLNTEAFF
TRBV27,TRBJ2-7,-,few,TGTGCCAGCAGACCCACCGGGATTTTCTACGAGCAGTACTTC,CASRPTGIFYEQYF
TRBV29-1,TRBJ2-3,-,few,TGCAGCGTCGGGACTCTAAACACAGATACGCAGTATTTT,CSVGTLNTDTQYF
TRBV11-2,TRBJ2-7,-,-,TGTGCCAGCAGCTTAGACGGTCGGGATTCTTACGAGCAGTACTTC,CASSLDGRDSYEQYF
TRBV14,TRBJ1-1,-,few,TGTGCCAGCAGTCAAACAGGGTCGGACACTGAAGCTTTCTTT,CASSQTGSDTEAFF
TRBV6-1,TRBJ1-5,-,once,TGTGCCAGCAGTGCAGTTGGGGACTATCAGCCCCAGCATTTT,CASSAVGDYQPQHF
TRBV5-6,TRBJ2-1,TRBD2,few,TGTGCCAGCAGCTTCGGACTAGCGGGAGAGCGGGTGAATGAGCAGTTCTTC,CASSFGLAGERVNEQFF
TRBV7-6,TRBJ2-5,-,many,TGTGCCAGCAGCTTAATGTTGGGGACCCAGTACTTC,CASSLMLGTQYF
TRBV20-1,TRBJ2-5,TRBD1,-,TGCAGTGCCCTAACCGACGACAGGGGTTCGGGTGAGACCCAGTACTTC,CSALTDDRGSGETQYF
TRBV19,TRBJ2-7,-,-,TGTGCCAGTAGTATAGATCGGAACTCGTTCTACGAGCAGTACTTC,CASSIDRNSFYEQYF
TRBV29-1,TRBJ1-1,TRBD1,-,TGCAGCGTTGGACAGGGGATCGCTGAAGCTTTCTTT,CSVGQGIAEAFF
TRBV15,TRBJ1-2,-,-,TGTGCCACCAGCAGAGATCTGGCAAACGGCTACACCTTC,CATSRDLANGYTF